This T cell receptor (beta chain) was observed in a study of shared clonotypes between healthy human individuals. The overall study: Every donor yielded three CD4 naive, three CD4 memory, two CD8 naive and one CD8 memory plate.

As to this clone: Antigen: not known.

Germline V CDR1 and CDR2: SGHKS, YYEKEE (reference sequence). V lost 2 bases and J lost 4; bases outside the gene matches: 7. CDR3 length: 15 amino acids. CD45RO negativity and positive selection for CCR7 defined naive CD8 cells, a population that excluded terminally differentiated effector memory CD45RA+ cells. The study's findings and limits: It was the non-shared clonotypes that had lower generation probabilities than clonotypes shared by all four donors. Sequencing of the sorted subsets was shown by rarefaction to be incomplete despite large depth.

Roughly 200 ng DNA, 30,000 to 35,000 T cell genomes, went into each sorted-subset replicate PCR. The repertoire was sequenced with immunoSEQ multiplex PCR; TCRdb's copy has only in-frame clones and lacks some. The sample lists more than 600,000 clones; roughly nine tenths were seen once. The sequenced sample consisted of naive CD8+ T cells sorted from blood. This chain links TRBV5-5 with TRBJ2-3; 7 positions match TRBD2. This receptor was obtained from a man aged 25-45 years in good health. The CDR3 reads CASSFKGGSADTQYF. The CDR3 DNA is TGTGCCAGCAGCTTTAAGGGAGGGTCAGCAGATACGCAGTATTTT.